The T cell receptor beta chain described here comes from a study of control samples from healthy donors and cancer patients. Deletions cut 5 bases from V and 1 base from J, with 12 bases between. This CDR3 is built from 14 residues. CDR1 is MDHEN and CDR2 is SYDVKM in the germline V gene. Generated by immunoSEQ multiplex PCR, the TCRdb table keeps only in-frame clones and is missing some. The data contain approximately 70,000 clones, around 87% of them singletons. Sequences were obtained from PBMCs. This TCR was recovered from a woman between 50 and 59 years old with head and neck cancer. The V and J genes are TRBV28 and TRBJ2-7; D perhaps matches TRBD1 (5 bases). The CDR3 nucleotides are TGTGCCAGCAGTACCCAGGGTTGGTCCTACGAGCAGTACTTC. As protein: CASSTQGWSYEQYF.